This TCR beta chain was sequenced for a study of cytomegalovirus exposure and HLA in healthy donors. Study outcomes and limitations: A few of the chains that were CMV-associated were confirmed in vitro to be specific for CMV antigens.

The germline V gene encodes CDR1 MNHEY and CDR2 SMNVEV (reference sequence). Trimming took off 6 bases at V and 3 bases at J, with 24 bases between the two ends. The CDR3 contains 18 residues. In the PCR, 60 Vbeta and 13 Jbeta primers were used. Repertoires were generated with immunoSEQ multiplex PCR, while TCRdb's copy carries only in-frame clones and drops some. The sample has 150,000 to 200,000 clones, roughly four fifths seen once. For this clone: Its cognate antigen is unknown.

Sequencing was carried out using PBMCs. The clonotype comes from a man aged 50 to 59 in good health and CMV-seropositive. The chain links TRBV27 to TRBJ1-3, with unresolved D. The CDR3 bases are TGTGCCAGCAGGCTAAGAGCCGGGAAGCTAGACAATGGAAACACCATATATTTT. Residues: CASRLRAGKLDNGNTIYF.